This is a list of T cell receptor beta chains from one sample in a study of shared clonotypes between healthy human individuals. The method was immunoSEQ multiplex PCR; TCRdb's version includes in-frame clones alone and lacks a portion of them. The table includes about 2 million clones, about 95% detected once. The sample comprised naive CD8+ T cells sorted from blood. Every receptor here comes from a man aged 18 to 29 in good health. CDR3s include the opening cysteine and the closing phenylalanine or tryptophan. D genes are given only for firm matches. Expanded clones get a size class; other rows say once, few or many, or leave the size out.

v_gene: TRBV25-1
abundance: NA
d_gene: NA
j_gene: TRBJ1-6
CDR3aa: CASSENQLVNSPLHF
CDR3nt: TGTGCCAGCAGTGAAAACCAGCTAGTTAATTCACCCCTCCACTTT

v_gene: TRBV2
abundance: NA
d_gene: NA
j_gene: TRBJ2-2
CDR3aa: CASGRWDTGELFF
CDR3nt: TGTGCCAGCGGGAGATGGGACACCGGGGAGCTGTTTTTT

v_gene: TRBV30
abundance: NA
d_gene: NA
j_gene: TRBJ1-3
CDR3aa: CAWMGVGTFSGNTIYF
CDR3nt: TGTGCCTGGATGGGGGTAGGGACCTTCTCTGGAAACACCATATATTTT

v_gene: TRBV7-2
abundance: once
d_gene: TRBD1
j_gene: TRBJ2-7
CDR3aa: CASSYSGTGISYEQYF
CDR3nt: TGTGCCAGCAGCTACTCCGGGACAGGGATCTCCTACGAGCAGTACTTC

v_gene: TRBV11-3
abundance: once
d_gene: TRBD2
j_gene: TRBJ2-1
CDR3aa: CASSWGLAGPNEQFF
CDR3nt: TGTGCCAGCAGCTGGGGACTAGCGGGCCCCAATGAGCAGTTCTTC

v_gene: TRBV7-2
abundance: NA
d_gene: NA
j_gene: TRBJ2-7
CDR3aa: CASSLGYSYEQYF
CDR3nt: TGTGCCAGCAGCTTAGGGTATTCCTACGAGCAGTACTTC

v_gene: TRBV13
abundance: NA
d_gene: NA
j_gene: TRBJ1-1
CDR3aa: CASSQTMNTEAFF
CDR3nt: TGTGCCAGCAGCCAAACAATGAACACTGAAGCTTTCTTT

v_gene: TRBV27
abundance: NA
d_gene: NA
j_gene: TRBJ2-1
CDR3aa: CASSLFRAGEQFF
CDR3nt: TGTGCCAGCAGTTTGTTCCGGGCAGGCGAGCAGTTCTTC

v_gene: TRBV10-2
abundance: once
d_gene: NA
j_gene: TRBJ2-7
CDR3aa: CASSFGQSSYEQYF
CDR3nt: TGCGCCAGCAGTTTCGGGCAAAGCTCCTACGAGCAGTACTTC

v_gene: TRBV27
abundance: NA
d_gene: NA
j_gene: TRBJ1-5
CDR3aa: CASSLGTLSNQPQHF
CDR3nt: TGTGCCAGCAGCCTAGGTACCCTTAGCAATCAGCCCCAGCATTTT

v_gene: TRBV5-6
abundance: NA
d_gene: NA
j_gene: TRBJ1-1
CDR3aa: CASSLNQEAFF
CDR3nt: TGTGCCAGCAGCCTTAATCAAGAAGCTTTCTTT

v_gene: TRBV30
abundance: NA
d_gene: TRBD1
j_gene: TRBJ2-7
CDR3aa: CAWSWDRGAEQYF
CDR3nt: TGTGCCTGGAGTTGGGACAGGGGAGCCGAGCAGTACTTC

v_gene: TRBV7-6
abundance: NA
d_gene: NA
j_gene: TRBJ2-1
CDR3aa: CASSFALTYEQFF
CDR3nt: TGTGCCAGCAGCTTTGCCCTAACTTATGAGCAGTTCTTC

v_gene: TRBV27
abundance: NA
d_gene: NA
j_gene: TRBJ1-5
CDR3aa: CASSLRGPYSNQPQHF
CDR3nt: TGTGCCAGCAGTTTAAGGGGTCCATATAGCAATCAGCCCCAGCATTTT

v_gene: TRBV19
abundance: NA
d_gene: NA
j_gene: TRBJ2-1
CDR3aa: CASSRSLSSYNEQFF
CDR3nt: TGTGCCAGTAGTCGATCTTTGAGCTCCTACAATGAGCAGTTCTTC

v_gene: TRBV7-6
abundance: NA
d_gene: NA
j_gene: TRBJ1-3
CDR3aa: CASSLTRSGNTIYF
CDR3nt: TGTGCCAGCAGCCTAACGCGCTCTGGAAACACCATATATTTT

v_gene: TRBV4-1
abundance: NA
d_gene: TRBD2
j_gene: TRBJ2-7
CDR3aa: CASSQEFPGGLAEQYF
CDR3nt: TGCGCCAGCAGCCAAGAATTCCCGGGAGGATTAGCCGAGCAGTACTTC

v_gene: TRBV6-5
abundance: NA
d_gene: NA
j_gene: TRBJ2-6
CDR3aa: CASSYENGVGANVLTF
CDR3nt: TGTGCCAGCAGTTACGAGAATGGGGTCGGGGCCAACGTCCTGACTTTC

v_gene: TRBV5-1
abundance: NA
d_gene: TRBD1
j_gene: TRBJ2-1
CDR3aa: CASSGTGPYEQFF
CDR3nt: TGCGCCAGCAGCGGGACAGGGCCGTATGAGCAGTTCTTC

v_gene: TRBV7-9
abundance: NA
d_gene: NA
j_gene: TRBJ1-1
CDR3aa: CASSVVGLQGDTEAFF
CDR3nt: TGTGCCAGCAGCGTCGTGGGTCTGCAAGGGGACACTGAAGCTTTCTTT

v_gene: TRBV30
abundance: NA
d_gene: TRBD1
j_gene: TRBJ2-4
CDR3aa: CAWSVLNPGQGANIQYF
CDR3nt: TGTGCCTGGAGTGTACTGAATCCAGGACAGGGGGCAAACATTCAGTACTTC

v_gene: TRBV15
abundance: NA
d_gene: TRBD1
j_gene: TRBJ1-5
CDR3aa: CATSRVGGGGQPQHF
CDR3nt: TGTGCCACCAGCAGAGTAGGAGGGGGCGGTCAGCCCCAGCATTTT

v_gene: TRBV19
abundance: NA
d_gene: NA
j_gene: TRBJ1-2
CDR3aa: CASSIANYGYTF
CDR3nt: TGTGCCAGTAGTATAGCTAACTATGGCTACACCTTC

v_gene: TRBV15
abundance: NA
d_gene: TRBD1
j_gene: TRBJ2-7
CDR3aa: CVEQGFDEQYF
CDR3nt: TGTGTTGAACAGGGGTTCGACGAGCAGTACTTC

v_gene: TRBV28
abundance: NA
d_gene: NA
j_gene: TRBJ1-2
CDR3aa: CASTPLAEVPGYTF
CDR3nt: TGTGCCAGCACCCCACTCGCTGAGGTTCCTGGCTACACCTTC

v_gene: TRBV11-2
abundance: NA
d_gene: TRBD2
j_gene: TRBJ2-1
CDR3aa: CASSVLAGPYNEQFF
CDR3nt: TGTGCCAGCAGCGTTCTAGCGGGACCCTACAATGAGCAGTTCTTC

v_gene: TRBV18
abundance: NA
d_gene: NA
j_gene: TRBJ1-5
CDR3aa: CASSPGGYNQPQHF
CDR3nt: TGTGCCAGCTCACCCGGGGGTTACAATCAGCCCCAGCATTTT

v_gene: TRBV14
abundance: NA
d_gene: TRBD1
j_gene: TRBJ2-7
CDR3aa: CASSQRTGTGVYEQYF
CDR3nt: TGTGCCAGCAGCCAACGTACCGGGACAGGGGTCTACGAGCAGTACTTC

v_gene: TRBV6-5
abundance: NA
d_gene: NA
j_gene: TRBJ1-1
CDR3aa: CASSNGGESTEAFF
CDR3nt: TGTGCCAGCAGTAATGGGGGGGAGAGCACTGAAGCTTTCTTT

v_gene: TRBV7-9
abundance: once
d_gene: NA
j_gene: TRBJ1-3
CDR3aa: CASSETRSGNTIYF
CDR3nt: TGTGCCAGCAGTGAGACCCGGTCAGGGAACACCATATATTTT

v_gene: TRBV6-1
abundance: NA
d_gene: NA
j_gene: TRBJ2-7
CDR3aa: CASSESPRDGYYEQYF
CDR3nt: TGTGCCAGCAGTGAAAGCCCCCGGGACGGTTACTACGAGCAGTACTTC

v_gene: TRBV5-5
abundance: NA
d_gene: NA
j_gene: TRBJ1-6
CDR3aa: CASSPILPVGYNSPLHF
CDR3nt: TGTGCCAGCAGCCCGATACTCCCTGTGGGCTATAATTCACCCCTCCACTTT

v_gene: TRBV27
abundance: NA
d_gene: TRBD1
j_gene: TRBJ1-1
CDR3aa: CASSLSSGGVTEAFF
CDR3nt: TGTGCCAGCAGTTTATCGTCAGGGGGAGTGACTGAAGCTTTCTTT

v_gene: TRBV27
abundance: NA
d_gene: NA
j_gene: TRBJ2-7
CDR3aa: CASSLTVAYEQYF
CDR3nt: TGTGCCAGCAGTTTGACGGTTGCCTACGAGCAGTACTTC

v_gene: TRBV30
abundance: NA
d_gene: TRBD1
j_gene: TRBJ1-1
CDR3aa: CAWGQGASEAFF
CDR3nt: TGTGCCTGGGGACAGGGGGCCTCTGAAGCTTTCTTT

v_gene: TRBV15
abundance: NA
d_gene: TRBD1
j_gene: TRBJ1-6
CDR3aa: CATSRVPNPDRGNSPLHF
CDR3nt: TGTGCCACCAGCAGAGTCCCGAACCCGGACAGGGGGAATTCACCCCTCCACTTT

v_gene: TRBV28
abundance: NA
d_gene: TRBD1
j_gene: TRBJ1-5
CDR3aa: CASSLYRGLEQPQHF
CDR3nt: TGTGCCAGCAGTTTATACAGGGGGTTGGAACAGCCCCAGCATTTT

v_gene: TRBV4-3
abundance: NA
d_gene: NA
j_gene: TRBJ2-7
CDR3aa: CASSQDRGRSLDEQYF
CDR3nt: TGCGCCAGCAGCCAAGATCGGGGTAGATCACTTGACGAGCAGTACTTC

v_gene: TRBV30
abundance: once
d_gene: NA
j_gene: TRBJ1-4
CDR3aa: CAGEGQTSTNEKLFF
CDR3nt: TGTGCCGGCGAGGGGCAGACCAGTACTAATGAAAAACTGTTTTTT

v_gene: TRBV27
abundance: NA
d_gene: NA
j_gene: TRBJ2-3
CDR3aa: CASSLRSGSTDTQYF
CDR3nt: TGTGCCAGCAGTTTGAGGAGCGGAAGCACAGATACGCAGTATTTT

v_gene: TRBV11-2
abundance: NA
d_gene: TRBD2
j_gene: TRBJ2-1
CDR3aa: CASSSGLENNEQFF
CDR3nt: TGTGCCAGCAGCTCGGGACTAGAGAACAATGAGCAGTTCTTC

v_gene: TRBV6-6
abundance: NA
d_gene: NA
j_gene: TRBJ2-1
CDR3aa: CASTQDAFSYNEQFF
CDR3nt: TGTGCCAGCACCCAGGACGCCTTTTCCTACAATGAGCAGTTCTTC

v_gene: TRBV19
abundance: NA
d_gene: NA
j_gene: TRBJ2-7
CDR3aa: CATRPGGSYEQYF
CDR3nt: TGTGCCACTAGGCCTGGGGGGTCCTACGAGCAGTACTTC

v_gene: TRBV11-2
abundance: NA
d_gene: TRBD1
j_gene: TRBJ2-7
CDR3aa: CASSWDRGALYEQYF
CDR3nt: TGTGCCAGCAGCTGGGACAGGGGTGCTCTCTACGAGCAGTACTTC

v_gene: TRBV11-2
abundance: NA
d_gene: NA
j_gene: TRBJ2-7
CDR3aa: CASSTTRYEQYF
CDR3nt: TGTGCCAGCAGCACTACTAGATACGAGCAGTACTTC

v_gene: TRBV18
abundance: NA
d_gene: NA
j_gene: TRBJ2-7
CDR3aa: CASSPERLREQYF
CDR3nt: TGTGCCAGCTCACCAGAGAGACTGAGGGAGCAGTACTTC